This entry features one TCR beta chain sequence. Antigen: not known. The data were taken from a study of radiotherapy plus CTLA-4 blockade in lung cancer. Study as a whole: Objective responses were observed in more than 15% of patients, and disease control was achieved by roughly 30%.

Study-wide results and caveats: Response, reportedly, was best predicted by interferon-beta along with early blood T cell clone dynamics. After radiotherapy and ipilimumab, tumor-derived clones expanded in peripheral blood.

The protocol was immunoSEQ multiplex PCR, while the TCRdb copy is restricted to in-frame clones and leaves out a portion. The sample lists 83,000 or so clones, over 80% occurring once. Losses at the gene ends were 3 bases for V and 7 bases for J; bases not matched to a gene: 13. Germline CDR1 and CDR2: GTSNPN and SVGIG (reference sequence). There are 17 residues in the CDR3. The chain uses TRBV30 and TRBJ1-6; 9 positions match TRBD1. Sequenced here: peripheral blood, sampled from a patient treated with radiotherapy plus ipilimumab. This receptor was identified in a human donor with non-small cell lung cancer who had stable disease on radiotherapy plus ipilimumab. DNA for the CDR3: TGTGCCTGGAGGGACTCCTTAACAGGGGGCTTAAATTCACCCCTCCACTTT. It codes for CAWRDSLTGGLNSPLHF.